A single sample gave rise to the 23 T cell receptor beta chains below, sequenced in a study of blood T cell repertoires in COVID-19. Generated by immunoSEQ multiplex PCR, the TCRdb table keeps only in-frame clones and is missing some. This repertoire shows roughly 290,000 clones, roughly 88% found once; its top ten account for about 1%. Sequenced sample: peripheral blood. All receptors derive from a human donor with COVID-19, enrolled during active disease. The donor label of this sample is uncertain.

The chain uses TRBV6-2 or TRBV6-3 and TRBJ2-5, with 13 bases that match TRBD2. The V gene end was trimmed by 6 bases and the J gene end by 5 bases; junction bases not matched to a gene: 15. CDR1 and CDR2 from the germline V gene are MNHEY and SVGEGT. CDR3 size: 18 residues. The CDR3 here is CASSLPPGLAGPRETQYF. Here the CDR3 DNA reads TGTGCCAGCAGCCTACCCCCGGGACTAGCGGGACCAAGGGAGACCCAGTACTTC.

The chain is built from TRBV2 and TRBJ1-4; D may be TRBD1 (5 bases). CDR1 and CDR2 (germline): SNHLY, FYNNEI. The CDR3 runs 14 residues. V lost 6 bases and J lost 0, with 8 bases in between. In DNA form, the CDR3 reads TGTGCCAGCAGGGACATTCCAACTAATGAAAAACTGTTTTTT. Protein sequence: CASRDIPTNEKLFF.

The count of this clone is one. This sequence joins TRBV7-8 and TRBJ1-1; D is uncertain. The CDR3 extends over 14 amino acids. Per the germline V gene, CDR1 is SGHVS and CDR2 is FQNEAQ. Deletions cut 0 bases from V and 4 bases from J, with 9 bases between. The CDR3 nucleotides are TGTGCCAGCAGCTTAGCGAAAACGAGCACTGAAGCTTTCTTT. This encodes CASSLAKTSTEAFF.

The CDR3 protein is CSVEDSGYGYTF. The CDR3 DNA sequence: TGCAGCGTTGAAGACAGTGGCTATGGCTACACCTTC. The chain links TRBV29-1 to TRBJ1-2; D gene uncertain. This CDR3 comprises 12 residues. V was clipped by 0 bases and J by 4 bases, with 6 bases between them. CDR1 is SQVTM, CDR2 ANQGSEA, per germline.

This clone showed up just a few times. CDR3 in DNA: TGTGCCAGCTCACTAGGACAGGGAAATAATTCACCCCTCCACTTT. This encodes CASSLGQGNNSPLHF. This rearrangement joins TRBV18 to TRBJ1-6; 8 bases fit TRBD1. The CDR3 extends over 15 amino acids. The ends lost 4 bases at V and 5 bases at J; junction bases unmatched: 4. Per the germline V gene, CDR1 is KGHSH and CDR2 is LQKENI.

The chain couples TRBV28 to TRBJ1-5; D not resolved. The CDR3 has 14 residues. The germline V gene encodes CDR1 MDHEN and CDR2 SYDVKM. V was pared by 8 bases and J by 3 bases, with 14 bases between. Here the CDR3 reads CASALSRSNQPQHF. The CDR3 DNA reads TGTGCCAGCGCCCTTAGTCGTTCCAATCAGCCCCAGCATTTT. Full variable domain (outside the CDR3, taken from reference TRBV28 and TRBJ1-5): DVKVTQSSRYLVKRTGEKVFLECVQDMDHENMFWYRQDPGLGLRLIYFSYDVKMKEKGDIPEGYSVSREKKERFSLILESASTNQTSMYLCASALSRSNQPQHFGDGTRLSIL.

This clone has just one count. The chain uses TRBV5-4 and TRBJ2-7, with D possibly TRBD1 on 5 matching bases. With 4 bases removed from V and 4 bases from J, the gap between germline ends came to 15 bases. The germline V gene encodes CDR1 SGHNT and CDR2 YYREEE (reference sequence). The CDR3 sequence is 14 residues long. The CDR3 region is CASSPKGSPYEQYF. The CDR3 DNA sequence: TGTGCCAGCAGCCCGAAGGGGTCTCCGTACGAGCAGTACTTC.

The gene calls are TRBV4-1 and TRBJ2-1, with a possible D match to TRBD2 (5 bases). There are 15 residues in the CDR3. The germline V gene has CDR1 MGHRA and CDR2 YSYEKL. Trimming removed 7 bases at V and 0 bases at J, with 13 bases between. This CDR3 reads CASTPAEHSYNEQFF. CDR3 in DNA: TGCGCCAGCACCCCAGCGGAACACTCCTACAATGAGCAGTTCTTC.

This clone was counted between two and nine times. The V and J genes are TRBV7-9 and TRBJ2-7; D is perhaps TRBD1 (6 bases). Germline V gives CDR1 SEHNR, CDR2 FQNEAQ (reference sequence). V lost 5 bases, J lost 0 bases, and 14 bases lay in between. CDR3 length: 15 residues. The CDR3 sequence is CASSQPTGSSYEQYF. In DNA, the CDR3 is TGTGCCAGCAGCCAACCGACAGGTAGCTCCTACGAGCAGTACTTC.

This rearrangement joins TRBV19 to TRBJ1-4; the D gene is possibly TRBD1 (6 bases). V was trimmed by 9 bases and J by 0 bases, leaving 20 bases between them. CDR1 LNHDA and CDR2 SQIVND come from the germline V gene (reference sequence). There are 17 residues in the CDR3. DNA for the CDR3: TGTGCCAGATTTCGGACAGTTGTGGGGGCAACTAATGAAAAACTGTTTTTT. Its protein product is CARFRTVVGATNEKLFF.

This sequence joins TRBV11-2 and TRBJ1-1, with D perhaps TRBD1 (5 bases). Germline V gene sequence: CDR1 SGHAT, CDR2 FQNNGV. V was trimmed by 1 base and J by 2 bases, leaving 17 bases between them. The CDR3 sequence is 17 residues long. CDR3 DNA: TGTGCCAGCAGCTTAGTGGCTGGGGGGTTGATTAACACTGAAGCTTTCTTT. Its translation is CASSLVAGGLINTEAFF.

The V call is TRBV18, the J call TRBJ1-5; possibly TRBD1 for D (5 bases). V gave up 3 bases and J gave up 6 bases, with 15 bases separating them. The CDR3 has 15 amino acids. Germline V gene lookup returns CDR1 KGHSH and CDR2 LQKENI. Written as DNA, the CDR3 is TGTGCCAGCTCACCGGATCAAAATAGGGGTCAGCCCCAGCATTTT. As protein: CASSPDQNRGQPQHF.

On this clone: Relative to the germline gene, one junction end is altered; a read error may explain this. CDR3 protein: CASSARQGALEETQYF. CDR3 DNA sequence: TGTGCTAGCAGCGCCCGACAGGGGGCGTTAGAAGAGACCCAGTACTTC. The rearrangement links TRBV7-7 to TRBJ2-5; 10 bases align to TRBD1. The length of the CDR3 is 16 residues. The V gene's germline CDR1 is SSHAT and CDR2 FNYEAQ (reference sequence).

This chain joins TRBV6-6 and TRBJ2-5; 7 bases align to TRBD1. Germline CDR1 and CDR2: MNHNY and SVGAGI (reference sequence). The V segment lost 5 bases and the J segment 1 base; nucleotides outside the gene matches: 10. The CDR3 has 16 residues. The CDR3 reads CASSLGQVLLQETQYF. The CDR3 nucleotides read TGTGCCAGCAGTCTTGGACAGGTCCTGCTCCAAGAGACCCAGTACTTC.

This CDR3 reads CASSLIEPGEKLFF. CDR3 nucleotide sequence: TGTGCCAGCAGCCTTATCGAACCCGGTGAAAAACTGTTTTTT. The rearrangement uses TRBV28 and TRBJ1-4, with unresolved D. V was trimmed by 6 bases and J by 7 bases, leaving 15 bases between them. Germline CDR1 reads MDHEN; CDR2 reads SYDVKM. This CDR3 is built from 14 residues.

This clone was detected only once. The chain joins TRBV7-9 to TRBJ2-7; 7 positions agree with TRBD2. J gave up 12 bases and V 5 bases, and 19 bases lay outside the gene matches. The CDR3 length is 15 residues. The V gene's germline CDR1 is SEHNR and CDR2 FQNEAQ (reference sequence). CDR3 sequence: CASSRTGGSSTSPYF. CDR3 in DNA: TGTGCCAGCAGCCGGACCGGCGGGTCATCGACTAGCCCGTACTTC.

This clone was seen once. The rearrangement joins TRBV6-5 to TRBJ1-2; D not resolved. This CDR3 region has 14 residues. The ends were cut back, 2 bases at V and 4 bases at J, with 11 bases in the middle. CDR1 and CDR2 from the germline V gene are MNHEY and SVGAGI. CDR3 region: CASSYGQAIYGYTF. DNA for the CDR3: TGTGCCAGCAGTTACGGGCAGGCCATCTATGGCTACACCTTC.

V is TRBV11-3 and J is TRBJ2-1; D is possibly TRBD1 (6 bases). Germline CDR1 SGHNT, CDR2 YENEEA. The CDR3 covers 15 residues. V was clipped by 0 bases and J by 2 bases, with 8 bases between them. CDR3 DNA: TGTGCCAGCAGCTTAGACAGGGACACCTACAATGAGCAGTTCTTC. This encodes CASSLDRDTYNEQFF.

V gene TRBV3-1 (or the pseudogene TRBV3-2) combines with J gene TRBJ2-1, with 8 bases identical to TRBD2. V was clipped by 0 bases and J by 7 bases; unmatched bases: 5. The CDR3 consists of 15 residues. The germline V gene encodes CDR1 LGHDT and CDR2 YNNKEL (reference sequence). The CDR3 region is CASSQDLAGLNEQFF. For the CDR3, the DNA is TGTGCCAGCAGCCAAGACCTAGCGGGTTTAAATGAGCAGTTCTTC.

The chain recombines TRBV25-1 with TRBJ1-4; no clear D. Deletions cut 2 bases from V and 0 bases from J, with 4 bases between. This CDR3 has 14 residues. Germline assignment: CDR1 MGHDK and CDR2 SYGVNS. The CDR3 region is CASSELSTNEKLFF. DNA for the CDR3: TGTGCCAGCAGTGAACTCTCAACTAATGAAAAACTGTTTTTT.

V usage is TRBV23-1 and J usage is TRBJ1-1; TRBD1 agrees at 9 bases. TRBV23-1 carries the ORF label, with uncertain function. The CDR3 spans 16 residues. With V trimmed by 1 base and J by 4 bases, 7 bases remained unmatched. CDR3 sequence (DNA): TGCGCCAGCAGTCAATTGTTACAGGGGGCGGTCACTGAAGCTTTCTTT. Amino acids: CASSQLLQGAVTEAFF.

The V and J genes are TRBV5-1 and TRBJ2-3; a weak D match, TRBD2 (7 bases). CDR1 is SGHRS and CDR2 is YFSETQ in the germline V gene. Deletions cut 3 bases from V and 4 bases from J, with 12 bases between. The CDR3 is 14 amino acids. As DNA, the CDR3 is TGCGCCAGCAGCTCACAGGGAGGGGCAGATACGCAGTATTTT. Protein sequence: CASSSQGGADTQYF. The complete variable domain, with remaining parts taken from reference TRBV5-1 and TRBJ2-3, reads KAGVTQTPRYLIKTRGQQVTLSCSPISGHRSVSWYQQTPGQGLQFLFEYFSETQRNKGNFPGRFSGRQFSNSRSEMNVSTLELGDSALYLCASSSQGGADTQYFGPGTRLTVL.

Details on this clone: One end of the junction varies from germline; a read error may be responsible. The chain joins TRBV19 to TRBJ2-1; 11 nucleotides agree with TRBD2. Germline-derived CDR1 and CDR2 are LNHDA and SQIVND (reference sequence). CDR3 length equals 14 residues. This CDR3 is CASRIAGGPNEQFF. The CDR3, as DNA: TGTGCCAGTAGGATAGCGGGAGGGCCGAATGAGCAGTTCTTC.